This is a list of T cell receptor beta chains from one sample in a study of T cell responses to AZD1222 COVID-19 vaccine. The protocol was immunoSEQ multiplex PCR, while the TCRdb copy is restricted to in-frame clones and leaves out a portion. The sample contains more than 65,000 clones, approximately 78% of which appear only once. The input for sequencing was peripheral blood, taken on day 0 of AZD1222 vaccination. Every receptor here comes from an adult in good health. Both conserved end residues are part of each CDR3. A D gene is named only where the DNA matches it firmly. The size entry is marked missing in some rows and otherwise reads once, few, many or a size class.

TGTGCCAGCAGTAACTTCGGGGTTGGAACCAAAAACATTCAGTACTTC | CASSNFGVGTKNIQYF | TRBV6-5 | NA | TRBJ2-4 | NA
TGTGCCAGCAGCTTAGGACACAGGGGGCAGTTAAACTATGGCTACACCTTC | CASSLGHRGQLNYGYTF | TRBV11-2 | TRBD1 | TRBJ1-2 | NA
TGTGCCTCCACTTGGGAGACAGACAATGAGCAGTTCTTC | CASTWETDNEQFF | TRBV2 | NA | TRBJ2-1 | NA
TGTGCCAGCAGCCAAATGAGACAGGGAAACACCGGGGAGCTGTTTTTT | CASSQMRQGNTGELFF | TRBV16 | TRBD1 | TRBJ2-2 | NA
TGTGCCAGCAGTCAGGGGCTAGCGGGAGGGCCCCGCACAGATACGCAGTATTTT | CASSQGLAGGPRTDTQYF | TRBV14 | TRBD2 | TRBJ2-3 | NA
TGTGCCAGCAGCTCCCTACCCAGAACCACTGAAGCTTTCTTT | CASSSLPRTTEAFF | TRBV11-1 | NA | TRBJ1-1 | NA
TGCGCCAGCAGCTTGCTCACGGCGTCCGGACTGAACACCGGGGAGCTGTTTTTT | CASSLLTASGLNTGELFF | TRBV5-1 | NA | TRBJ2-2 | NA
TGTGCCTGTAGCGGTTCGGGGGATACGCAGTATTTT | CACSGSGDTQYF | TRBV30 | NA | TRBJ2-3 | NA
TGTGCCAGCAGCTTGGGGCAGCAGAACACCGGGGAGCTGTTTTTT | CASSLGQQNTGELFF | TRBV5-4 | NA | TRBJ2-2 | NA
TGTGCCAGCAGCTTACCCGGGAACTCCTACAATGAGCAGTTCTTC | CASSLPGNSYNEQFF | TRBV7-9 | NA | TRBJ2-1 | NA
TGCGCCAGCAGCTTGGAACAGCTTAATTCACCCCTCCACTTT | CASSLEQLNSPLHF | TRBV5-1 | NA | TRBJ1-6 | once
TGTGCCAGCTCACCAGCGACAGGGTCCCCCACAGATACGCAGTATTTT | CASSPATGSPTDTQYF | TRBV18 | TRBD1 | TRBJ2-3 | NA
TGCGCCAGCAGCCAAGGACCGAGTGGGACTAGCGGGAGGAATGAGCAGTTCTTC | CASSQGPSGTSGRNEQFF | TRBV4-1 | TRBD2 | TRBJ2-1 | NA
TGCGCCAGCAGCTTGACAGGGGGAACTGACAATGAGCAGTTCTTC | CASSLTGGTDNEQFF | TRBV5-1 | TRBD1 | TRBJ2-1 | NA
TGTGCCAGTAGTATAGGGGGACACAACACTGAAGCTTTCTTT | CASSIGGHNTEAFF | TRBV19 | NA | TRBJ1-1 | NA
TGTGCCAGCAGCTTAGCAACAGTGAACTCTGGAAACACCATATATTTT | CASSLATVNSGNTIYF | TRBV11-2 | NA | TRBJ1-3 | once
TGTGCCAGCAGCTTAGTTAGCCCGGGGGTAGCGGGGGGTGAGCAGTTCTTC | CASSLVSPGVAGGEQFF | TRBV7-2 | TRBD2 | TRBJ2-1 | NA
TGTGCCAGTAGTATAGTTGACGGCAGTAATGAAAAACTGTTTTTT | CASSIVDGSNEKLFF | TRBV19 | NA | TRBJ1-4 | NA
TGCGCCAGCAGCTTGGCCCCCCATCAGCCCCAGCATTTT | CASSLAPHQPQHF | TRBV5-1 | NA | TRBJ1-5 | NA
TGTGCCAGCCAAGGGGGGACCTATAATTCACCCCTCCACTTT | CASQGGTYNSPLHF | TRBV6-5 | NA | TRBJ1-6 | NA
TGTGCCAGCAGTAGGACAGGGTCTGGAAACACCATATATTTT | CASSRTGSGNTIYF | TRBV27 | TRBD1 | TRBJ1-3 | NA
TGCGCCAGCAGCTTTAGCGGGAGCACCACAGATACGCAGTATTTT | CASSFSGSTTDTQYF | TRBV5-1 | TRBD2 | TRBJ2-3 | NA
TGTGCCAGCACCCTTCTTGGGTCGGGGGCACAGGAAAAACTGTTTTTT | CASTLLGSGAQEKLFF | TRBV5-6 | NA | TRBJ1-4 | once
TGTGCCAGCTCACCACCGGTCACGGATACGCAGTATTTT | CASSPPVTDTQYF | TRBV18 | NA | TRBJ2-3 | NA
TGTGCCAGCAGCTTAAGCCCAGGAAGAGGTGAGCAGTACTTC | CASSLSPGRGEQYF | TRBV7-2 | NA | TRBJ2-7 | few
TGTGCCAGCAGCCAGGGACAGGGTTTAGCAGATACGCAGTATTTT | CASSQGQGLADTQYF | TRBV5-6 | TRBD1 | TRBJ2-3 | NA
TGTGCCAGCAGTGAAGCGCTTCAAGGGACCTATGGCTACACCTTC | CASSEALQGTYGYTF | TRBV6-1 | NA | TRBJ1-2 | NA
TGTGCTAGTGGTTTGGTATCGGGAGGCTCTTCAGGCGGGCAGTACTTC | CASGLVSGGSSGGQYF | TRBV12-5 | TRBD2 | TRBJ2-7 | NA
TGTGCCAGCAGCCTCCGACCGGGACACCTAAACTATGGCTACACCTTC | CASSLRPGHLNYGYTF | TRBV7-2 | NA | TRBJ1-2 | NA
TGCGCCAGCAGCCAACGGGGACTAGCGGGAGGAGAGACCCAGTACTTC | CASSQRGLAGGETQYF | TRBV4-3 | TRBD2 | TRBJ2-5 | NA
TGTGCCAGCAGTCTCGTAGGGCCTAACTATGGCTACACCTTC | CASSLVGPNYGYTF | TRBV28 | NA | TRBJ1-2 | NA
TGCGCCAGCAGCCAAGATAGAGGGGAAAGCACAGATACGCAGTATTTT | CASSQDRGESTDTQYF | TRBV4-3 | NA | TRBJ2-3 | NA
TGTGCCAGCTCACCAGCCACCGGACAGGGCAAGGGGTTGAACACTGAAGCTTTCTTT | CASSPATGQGKGLNTEAFF | TRBV18 | TRBD1 | TRBJ1-1 | NA
TGTGCCAGCATGGGACAGGGGTACGAGCAGTACTTC | CASMGQGYEQYF | TRBV2 | TRBD1 | TRBJ2-7 | NA
TGTGCCAGCTTTCGGGGGGGCTATGGCTACACCTTC | CASFRGGYGYTF | TRBV25-1 | NA | TRBJ1-2 | NA
TGTGCCAGCTCACCACCGGAAAACACCGGGGAGCTGTTTTTT | CASSPPENTGELFF | TRBV18 | NA | TRBJ2-2 | NA
TGCAGCGTTGACGAGGGGGGCACAGATACGCAGTATTTT | CSVDEGGTDTQYF | TRBV29-1 | NA | TRBJ2-3 | NA
TGCGCCAGCAGCTTGGGGGACAGTCAAGGGCATGGCTACACCTTC | CASSLGDSQGHGYTF | TRBV5-1 | TRBD1 | TRBJ1-2 | NA
TGTGCCAGCAGCTCGGCAGGGAGCAGAGACAATGAGCAGTTCTTC | CASSSAGSRDNEQFF | TRBV7-9 | NA | TRBJ2-1 | NA
TGTGCCAGCAGCTTAACTAGCGGGAGGGCGGGTCAGTACTTC | CASSLTSGRAGQYF | TRBV7-2 | TRBD2 | TRBJ2-7 | NA
TGCAGCGTTAGAGTCCGGTACAATGAGCAGTTCTTC | CSVRVRYNEQFF | TRBV29-1 | NA | TRBJ2-1 | NA